This T cell receptor (beta chain) was recovered during a study of blood T cell repertoires in COVID-19. As originally analysed: Estimated nucleated cell counts came from reference gene primer amplification. Using immunoSEQ multiplex PCR, the repertoire was profiled, and TCRdb retains in-frame clones only, with some absent. The DNA gave D and trimming, while V, J and clone size come from that table. The sample has around 240,000 clones, around 80% seen once. As to this clone: Additional DNA sequences in this sample encode the identical CDR3.

The V gene end was trimmed by 2 bases and the J gene end by 3 bases; junction bases not matched to a gene: 3. The germline V gene encodes CDR1 MNHEY and CDR2 SVGAGI. The CDR3 contains 14 residues. This TCR was sampled from a woman older than 75 with acute or convalescent COVID-19. This chain connects TRBV6-5 to TRBJ2-7; TRBD1 aligns across 8 bases. The sequenced material came from peripheral blood. The chain's CDR3 is CASSYRGQGYEQYF. The CDR3 nucleotides read TGTGCCAGCAGTTACCGTGGACAGGGCTACGAGCAGTACTTC.